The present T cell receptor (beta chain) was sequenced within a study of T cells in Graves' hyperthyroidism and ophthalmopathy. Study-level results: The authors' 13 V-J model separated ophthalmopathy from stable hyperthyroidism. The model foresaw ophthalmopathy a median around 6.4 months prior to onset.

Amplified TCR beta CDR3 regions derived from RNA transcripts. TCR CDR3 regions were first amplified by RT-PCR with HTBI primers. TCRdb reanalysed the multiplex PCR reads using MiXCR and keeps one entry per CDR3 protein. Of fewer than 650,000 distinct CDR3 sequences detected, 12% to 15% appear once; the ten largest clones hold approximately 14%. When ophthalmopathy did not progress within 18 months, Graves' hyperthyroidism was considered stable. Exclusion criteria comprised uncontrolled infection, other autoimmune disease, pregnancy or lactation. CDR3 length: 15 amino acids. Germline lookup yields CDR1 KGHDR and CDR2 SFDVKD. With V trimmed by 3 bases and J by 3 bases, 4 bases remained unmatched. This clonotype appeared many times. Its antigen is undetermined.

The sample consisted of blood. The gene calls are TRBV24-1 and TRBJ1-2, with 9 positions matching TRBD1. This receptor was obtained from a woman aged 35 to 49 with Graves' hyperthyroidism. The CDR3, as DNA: TGTGCCACCAGTGATCACAGGGGGCAGGACTATGGCTACACCTTC. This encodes CATSDHRGQDYGYTF.